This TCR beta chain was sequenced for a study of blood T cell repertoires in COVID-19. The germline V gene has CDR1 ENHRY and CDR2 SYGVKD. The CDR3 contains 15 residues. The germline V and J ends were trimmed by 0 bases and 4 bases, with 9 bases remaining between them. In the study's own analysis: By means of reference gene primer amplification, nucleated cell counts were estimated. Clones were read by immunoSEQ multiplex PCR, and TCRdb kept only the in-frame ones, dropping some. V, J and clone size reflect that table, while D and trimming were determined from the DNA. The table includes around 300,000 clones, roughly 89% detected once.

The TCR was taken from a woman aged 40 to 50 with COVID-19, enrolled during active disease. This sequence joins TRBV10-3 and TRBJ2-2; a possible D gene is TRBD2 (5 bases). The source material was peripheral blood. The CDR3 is CAISESGGGTGELFF. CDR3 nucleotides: TGTGCCATCAGTGAGTCCGGTGGAGGCACCGGGGAGCTGTTTTTT.